This T cell receptor beta chain comes out of a study of T cells in Graves' hyperthyroidism and ophthalmopathy (dated by TCRdb to about 2019). Concerning the study at large: Peripheral blood samples were taken at the time of initial diagnosis, prior to any treatment. TCR V-J signatures able to tell the groups apart were searched for in a discovery cohort of 100 or so patients, of whom more than 40 had Graves' ophthalmopathy and about 60 had stable Graves' hyperthyroidism. Prospective prediction of ophthalmopathy was tested in an independent validation cohort consisting of 18 to 20 hyperthyroidism patients and some 17 patients who later progressed to ophthalmopathy. For training and testing, the 110 or so patients in the discovery cohort were randomly divided in a 7:3 ratio. The study also compared thyroid tissue and blood T-cell repertoires from a handful of Graves' hyperthyroidism patients. Once sampling was done, hyperthyroidism patients were given methimazole at a starting dose of 30 mg daily, whereas ophthalmopathy patients were given high-dose intravenous methylprednisolone. The paper describes TCR Vbeta CDR3 sequencing of 135 peripheral blood samples, made up of 43 ophthalmopathy patients, roughly 72 hyperthyroidism patients and roughly 17 progressor patients.

Cut back by 7 bases and 3 bases, the V and J ends lie 9 bases apart. As encoded in the germline V gene (reference sequence), CDR1 is GTSNPN while CDR2 is SVGIG. The CDR3 sequence holds 12 residues, the cysteine and phenylalanine included. Only CDR3 DNA remains: 36 bases, in frame from the first base. Stable Graves' hyperthyroidism was defined as no progression to ophthalmopathy during 18 months of follow-up. Hyperthyroidism patients were newly diagnosed, with disease duration under 2 months, and aged 18 to 65 years. The study excluded patients with uncontrolled infections, other autoimmune diseases, pregnancy or lactation. Diagnoses were established on the basis of clinical symptoms, serum thyroxine and TRAb, thyroid ultrasound, and orbital computed tomography. PBMCs were separated from roughly 10 ml of fresh peripheral blood using Ficoll-Paque density gradient centrifugation. Trizol reagent was used to extract total RNA, and RNA quality was then checked on an Agilent 2100 Bioanalyzer.

To note about this clonotype: Its antigen is currently not known. A clone one base away is much larger, so this may be a read error.

Broader findings and caveats from the paper: A model built on a 13 V-J signature distinguished ophthalmopathy from stable hyperthyroidism, reaching about 88% sensitivity and about 81% specificity in cross-validation and 80%/75% in testing. In validation, the model predicted progression to ophthalmopathy with roughly 66% sensitivity and 72% to 75% specificity, a median of about six months before onset. Most expanded thyroid clonotypes (frequency above 0.001) were also detected in blood, a finding suggesting that blood repertoires may reflect thyroid immune responses. No statistical method was used to set the sample size in advance, and investigators knew the group allocation.

Amplification of TCR beta CDR3 regions was carried out from RNA transcripts. The first round of RT-PCR for the TCR CDR3 was performed with the HTBI primer set and the Qiagen OneStep RT-PCR kit. The libraries were constructed in a second round of multiplex PCR and then size-selected and purified. The libraries were sequenced on an Illumina HiSeq2000 using paired-end 100 bp reads. The original pipeline was this. Raw data were processed with SOAPnuke, discarding reads with adapters, uncalled bases, mean Phred below 15, or no exact constant-primer or identifier match. COPE v1.2.5 was used to merge the high-quality paired reads, and each unique nucleotide sequence was defined as a clonotype. Clonotypes were aligned to IMGT TRBV, TRBD and TRBJ reference segments using MiTCR v1.1. The analysis was restricted to V-J combinations with a frequency above 0.0001, which together covered around 99% of the repertoires. The TCS score was defined as F50 (clonal expansion) divided by E x V (chaos), with BLOSUM62-based TCRdist calculated between CDR3 peptides within each V-J. Welch's t-statistics and random forest reduced around 550 V-J features to 10 to 15, which were used in a naive Bayes classifier (R e1071). The public reads were quality trimmed at Q25 with fastp and then assembled into clones with MiXCR by TCRdb, keeping productive beta chains. Duplicate CDR3 protein sequences are folded into a single record with the most common DNA and genes. The V and J calls shown here were made by TCRdb, not taken from the authors' results. This sample lists 450,000 to 600,000 distinct CDR3 sequences; 12% to 15% were detected once. Approximately 14% of the sample lies in the top ten.

The chain employs TRBV30 and TRBJ2-2; possibly the D gene is TRBD1, per 6 matching bases. The sequenced material came from blood. The receptor comes from a middle-aged woman with Graves' hyperthyroidism. The sequence in DNA is TGTGCCTACTACAGGGACACCGGGGAGCTGTTTTTT. Its protein is CAYYRDTGELFF.